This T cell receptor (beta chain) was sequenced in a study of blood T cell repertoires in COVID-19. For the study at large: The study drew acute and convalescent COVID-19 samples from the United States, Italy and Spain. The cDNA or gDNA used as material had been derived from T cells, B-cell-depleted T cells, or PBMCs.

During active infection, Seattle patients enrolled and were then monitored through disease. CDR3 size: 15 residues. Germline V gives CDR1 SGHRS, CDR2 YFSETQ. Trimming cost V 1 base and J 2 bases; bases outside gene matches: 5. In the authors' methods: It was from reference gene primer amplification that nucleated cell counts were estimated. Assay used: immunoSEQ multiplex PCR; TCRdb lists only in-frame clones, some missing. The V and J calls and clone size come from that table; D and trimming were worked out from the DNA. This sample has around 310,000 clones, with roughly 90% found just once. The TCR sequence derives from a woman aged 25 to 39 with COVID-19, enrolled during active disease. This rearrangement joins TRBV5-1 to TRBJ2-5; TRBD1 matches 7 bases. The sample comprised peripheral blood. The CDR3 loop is CASSLIQGDQETQYF. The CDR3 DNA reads TGCGCCAGCAGCTTGATCCAGGGGGATCAAGAGACCCAGTACTTC.